The rows below give T cell receptor beta chains drawn from one sample of a study of blood T cells in healthy people across ages. TCRdb processed the 5' RACE reads anew with MiXCR; each CDR3 protein has one entry. The repertoire holds about 900,000 distinct CDR3 sequences, with 48% as singletons. The sample consisted of blood. The receptor source for this set is a man younger than 45 in good health. The CDR3 runs from the conserved cysteine through the conserved F or W. D genes are given only for firm matches. The size of a clone is reported for some rows only, either as once, few or many, or as a class for expanded clones.

clone_size d_call j_call v_call cdr3_aa cdr3_nt
many TRBD2 TRBJ2-3 TRBV14 CASSQEAGRSTDTQYF TGTGCCAGCAGCCAGGAAGCGGGGCGGAGCACAGATACGCAGTATTTT
. TRBD2 TRBJ2-1 TRBV4-2 CASSQDTLTSGRVKNEQFF TGTGCCAGCAGCCAAGATACCCTGACTAGCGGGAGGGTTAAGAATGAGCAGTTCTTC
few TRBD2 TRBJ2-3 TRBV20-1 CSARDLAGGGTQYF TGCAGTGCTAGGGATCTAGCGGGGGGCGGTACGCAGTATTTT
. TRBD2 TRBJ2-3 TRBV6-2/TRBV6-3 CASSVAGGPSDTQYF TGTGCCAGCAGCGTAGCGGGGGGTCCCTCGGATACGCAGTATTTT
many TRBD1 TRBJ2-7 TRBV10-3 CAISGRDRGAYEQYF TGTGCCATCAGTGGCCGGGACAGGGGAGCTTACGAGCAGTACTTC
. TRBD2 TRBJ2-7 TRBV15 CATSGSGASGSYEQYF TGTGCCACCAGCGGATCCGGGGCTAGCGGCTCCTACGAGCAGTACTTC
. TRBD1 TRBJ1-6 TRBV25-1 CASSPHRGSYNSPLHF TGTGCCAGCAGTCCCCACAGGGGTTCCTATAATTCACCCCTCCACTTT
many TRBD1 TRBJ1-2 TRBV7-2 CASSRDRGGYGYTF TGTGCCAGCAGCCGGGACAGGGGCGGCTATGGCTACACCTTC
few . TRBJ2-4 TRBV20-1 CSAGALLAKNIQYF TGCAGTGCTGGTGCGCTCCTAGCCAAAAACATTCAGTACTTC
. TRBD2 TRBJ2-3 TRBV5-1 CASSLDGRGGRTDTQYF TGCGCCAGCAGCTTGGACGGGCGCGGGGGGAGGACAGATACGCAGTATTTT
once TRBD1 TRBJ1-5 TRBV7-9 CASRTGVQPQHF TGTGCCAGCAGGACAGGGGTCCAGCCCCAGCATTTT